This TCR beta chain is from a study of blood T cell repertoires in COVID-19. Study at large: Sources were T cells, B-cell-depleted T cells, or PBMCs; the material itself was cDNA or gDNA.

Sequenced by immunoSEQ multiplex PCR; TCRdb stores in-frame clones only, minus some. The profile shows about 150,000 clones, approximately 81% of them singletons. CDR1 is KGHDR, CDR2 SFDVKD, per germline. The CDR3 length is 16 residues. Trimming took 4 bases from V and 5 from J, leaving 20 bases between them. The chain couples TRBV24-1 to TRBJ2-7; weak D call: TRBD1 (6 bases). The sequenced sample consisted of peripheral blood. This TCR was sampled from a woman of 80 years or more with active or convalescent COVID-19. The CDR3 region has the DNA TGTGCCACCAGTGAGGGGACACGGACGACTATACACGAGCAGTACTTC. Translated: CATSEGTRTTIHEQYF.